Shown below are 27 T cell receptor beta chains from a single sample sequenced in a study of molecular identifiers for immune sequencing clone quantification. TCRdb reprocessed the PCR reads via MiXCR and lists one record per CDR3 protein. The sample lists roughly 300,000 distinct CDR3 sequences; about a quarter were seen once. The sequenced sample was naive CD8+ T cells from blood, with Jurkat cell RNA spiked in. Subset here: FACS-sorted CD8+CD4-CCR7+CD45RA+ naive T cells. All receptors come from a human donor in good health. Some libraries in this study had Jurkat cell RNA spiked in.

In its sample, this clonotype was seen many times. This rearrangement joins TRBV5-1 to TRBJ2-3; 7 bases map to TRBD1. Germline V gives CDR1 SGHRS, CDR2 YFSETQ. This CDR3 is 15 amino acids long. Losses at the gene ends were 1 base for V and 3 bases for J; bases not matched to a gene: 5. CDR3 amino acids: CASSLYDRVTDTQYF. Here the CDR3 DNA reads TGCGCCAGCAGCTTGTATGACAGGGTAACAGATACGCAGTATTTT.

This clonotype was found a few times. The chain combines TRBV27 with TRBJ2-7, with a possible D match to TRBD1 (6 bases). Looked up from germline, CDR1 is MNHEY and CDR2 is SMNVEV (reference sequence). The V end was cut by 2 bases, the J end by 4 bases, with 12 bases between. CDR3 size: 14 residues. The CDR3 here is CASSLTGKGYEQYF. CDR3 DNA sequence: TGTGCCAGCAGTTTAACAGGGAAGGGGTACGAGCAGTACTTC.

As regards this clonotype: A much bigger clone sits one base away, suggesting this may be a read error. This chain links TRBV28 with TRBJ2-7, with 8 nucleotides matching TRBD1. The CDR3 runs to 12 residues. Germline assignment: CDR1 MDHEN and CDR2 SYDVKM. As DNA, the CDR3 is TGTGCCAGCAGGACAGGGGCATACGAGCAGCACTTC. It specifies CASRTGAYEQHF. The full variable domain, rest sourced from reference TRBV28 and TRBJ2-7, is DVKVTQSSRYLVKRTGEKVFLECVQDMDHENMFWYRQDPGLGLRLIYFSYDVKMKEKGDIPEGYSVSREKKERFSLILESASTNQTSMYLCASRTGAYEQHFGPGTRLTVT.

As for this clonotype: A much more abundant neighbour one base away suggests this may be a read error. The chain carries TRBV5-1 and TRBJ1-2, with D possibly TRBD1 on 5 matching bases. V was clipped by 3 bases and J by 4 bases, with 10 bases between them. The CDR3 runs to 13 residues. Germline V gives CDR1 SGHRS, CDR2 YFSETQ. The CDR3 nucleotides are TGCGCCAGCAGCTCTGAAGGGGCCTATGGCTACACCTTC. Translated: CASSSEGAYGYTF.

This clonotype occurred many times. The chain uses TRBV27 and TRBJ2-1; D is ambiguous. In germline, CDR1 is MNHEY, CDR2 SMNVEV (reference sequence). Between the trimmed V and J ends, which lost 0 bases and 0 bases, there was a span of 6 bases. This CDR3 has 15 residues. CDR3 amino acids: CASSLSSSSYNEQFF. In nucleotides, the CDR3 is TGTGCCAGCAGTTTATCCTCAAGCTCCTACAATGAGCAGTTCTTC.

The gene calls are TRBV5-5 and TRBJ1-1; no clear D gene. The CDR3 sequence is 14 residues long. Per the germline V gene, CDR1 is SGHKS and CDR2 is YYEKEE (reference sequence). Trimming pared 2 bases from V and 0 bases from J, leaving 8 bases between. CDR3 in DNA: TGTGCCAGCAGCTTTTGCAGCATGAACACTGAAGCTTTCTTT. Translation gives CASSFCSMNTEAFF.

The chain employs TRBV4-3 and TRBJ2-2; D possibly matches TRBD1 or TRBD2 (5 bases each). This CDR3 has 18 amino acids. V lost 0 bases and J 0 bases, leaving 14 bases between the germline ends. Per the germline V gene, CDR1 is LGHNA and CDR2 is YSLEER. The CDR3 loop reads CASSQDTGALANTGELFF. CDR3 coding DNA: TGCGCCAGCAGCCAAGATACCGGGGCATTGGCGAACACCGGGGAGCTGTTTTTT.

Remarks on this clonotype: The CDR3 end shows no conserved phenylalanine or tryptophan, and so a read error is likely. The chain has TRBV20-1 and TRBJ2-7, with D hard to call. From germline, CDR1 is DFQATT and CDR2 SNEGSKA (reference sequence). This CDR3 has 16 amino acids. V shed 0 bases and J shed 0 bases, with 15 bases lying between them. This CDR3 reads CSARDQSGVFSYEQYY. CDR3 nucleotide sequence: TGCAGTGCTAGAGATCAATCGGGCGTTTTCTCCTACGAGCAGTACTAC.

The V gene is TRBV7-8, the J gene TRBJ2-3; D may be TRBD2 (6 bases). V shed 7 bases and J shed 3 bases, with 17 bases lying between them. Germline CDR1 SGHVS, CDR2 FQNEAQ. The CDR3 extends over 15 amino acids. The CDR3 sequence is CASTERAGKTDTQYF. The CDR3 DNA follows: TGTGCCAGCACCGAGCGGGCGGGAAAAACAGATACGCAGTATTTT.

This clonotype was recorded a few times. CDR3 nucleotides: TGTGCCAGCAGCTATACAAGGGGTTTCCAAGAGACCCAGTACTTC. Its protein product is CASSYTRGFQETQYF. The chain is built from TRBV6-5 and TRBJ2-5; weak D call: TRBD1 (5 bases). V gave up 6 bases and J gave up 1 base, with 15 bases separating them. The CDR3 consists of 15 residues. Germline CDR1 and CDR2: MNHEY and SVGAGI.

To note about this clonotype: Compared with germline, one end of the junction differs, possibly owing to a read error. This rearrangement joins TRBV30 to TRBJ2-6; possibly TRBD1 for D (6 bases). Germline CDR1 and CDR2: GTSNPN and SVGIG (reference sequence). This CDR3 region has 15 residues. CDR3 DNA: TGTGCCCGGAGTCCGGACAGAACTGGGGCCAACGTCCTGACTTTC. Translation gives CARSPDRTGANVLTF.

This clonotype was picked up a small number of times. CDR3 protein: CASSIWTGGNQPQHF. The DNA of the CDR3 is TGTGCCAGTAGTATCTGGACAGGGGGTAATCAGCCCCAGCATTTT. This chain connects TRBV19 to TRBJ1-5; 10 bases align to TRBD1. From germline, CDR1 is LNHDA and CDR2 SQIVND (reference sequence). V lost 3 bases and J lost 4; bases outside the gene matches: 3. This CDR3 has 15 amino acids. Filled out from reference TRBV19 and TRBJ1-5, the complete variable domain reads DGGITQSPKYLFRKEGQNVTLSCEQNLNHDAMYWYRQDPGQGLRLIYYSQIVNDFQKGDIAEGYSVSREKKESFPLTVTSAQKNPTAFYLCASSIWTGGNQPQHFGDGTRLSIL.

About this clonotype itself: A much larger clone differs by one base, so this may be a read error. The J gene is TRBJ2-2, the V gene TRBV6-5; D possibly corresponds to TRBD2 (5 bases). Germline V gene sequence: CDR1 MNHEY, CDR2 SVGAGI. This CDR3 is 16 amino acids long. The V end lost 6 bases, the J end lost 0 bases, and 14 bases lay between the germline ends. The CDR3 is CASRNGLGSNTGELFF. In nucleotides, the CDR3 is TGTGCCAGCAGAAACGGACTGGGGTCGAACACCGGGGAGCTGTTTTTT.

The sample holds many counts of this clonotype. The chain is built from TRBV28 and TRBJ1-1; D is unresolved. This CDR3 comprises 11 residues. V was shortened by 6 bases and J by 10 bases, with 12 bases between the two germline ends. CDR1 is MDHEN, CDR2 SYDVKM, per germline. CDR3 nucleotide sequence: TGTGCCAGCAGCACAATCGCCGCAGCTTTCTTT. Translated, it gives CASSTIAAAFF. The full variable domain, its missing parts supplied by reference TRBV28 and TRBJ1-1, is DVKVTQSSRYLVKRTGEKVFLECVQDMDHENMFWYRQDPGLGLRLIYFSYDVKMKEKGDIPEGYSVSREKKERFSLILESASTNQTSMYLCASSTIAAAFFGQGTRLTVV.

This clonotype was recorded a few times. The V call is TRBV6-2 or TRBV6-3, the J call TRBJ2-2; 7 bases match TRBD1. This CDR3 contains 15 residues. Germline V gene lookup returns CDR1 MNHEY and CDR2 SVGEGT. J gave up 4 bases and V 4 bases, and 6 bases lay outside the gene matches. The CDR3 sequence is CASSSDRAGTGELFF. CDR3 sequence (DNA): TGTGCCAGCAGTTCCGACAGGGCGGGCACCGGGGAGCTGTTTTTT.

CDR3 amino acids: CASSYLDRYNQPQHF. The CDR3, as DNA: TGTGCCAGCAGTTACTTAGACAGGTACAATCAGCCCCAGCATTTT. The rearrangement links TRBV6-2 or TRBV6-3 to TRBJ1-5; possibly TRBD1 for D (6 bases). The CDR3 loop spans 15 amino acids. In germline, CDR1 is MNHEY, CDR2 SVGEGT. V was shortened by 1 base and J by 3 bases, with 10 bases between the two germline ends.

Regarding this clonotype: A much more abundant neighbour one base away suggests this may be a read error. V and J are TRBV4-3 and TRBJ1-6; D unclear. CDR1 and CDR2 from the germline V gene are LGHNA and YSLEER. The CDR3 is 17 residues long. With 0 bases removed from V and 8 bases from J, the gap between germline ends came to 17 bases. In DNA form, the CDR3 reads TGCGCCAGCAGCCAAGATGGACCAAGGTCTTATGATTCACCCCTCCACTTT. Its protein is CASSQDGPRSYDSPLHF.

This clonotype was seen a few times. Written as DNA, the CDR3 is TGTGCCTGGAGCTGGGGGGGGACTGAAGCTTTCTTT. Protein product: CAWSWGGTEAFF. This rearrangement joins TRBV30 to TRBJ1-1, with D maybe TRBD1 (5 bases). CDR1 GTSNPN and CDR2 SVGIG come from the germline V gene (reference sequence). There are 12 residues in the CDR3. V dropped 3 bases and J dropped 5 bases, with 10 bases sitting between them.

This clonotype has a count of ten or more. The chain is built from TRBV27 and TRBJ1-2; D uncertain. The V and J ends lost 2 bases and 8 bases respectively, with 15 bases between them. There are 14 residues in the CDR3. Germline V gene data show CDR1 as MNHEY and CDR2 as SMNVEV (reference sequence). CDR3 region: CASSLTNSRVGYTF. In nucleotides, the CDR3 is TGTGCCAGCAGTTTAACTAACTCCAGAGTAGGCTACACCTTC.

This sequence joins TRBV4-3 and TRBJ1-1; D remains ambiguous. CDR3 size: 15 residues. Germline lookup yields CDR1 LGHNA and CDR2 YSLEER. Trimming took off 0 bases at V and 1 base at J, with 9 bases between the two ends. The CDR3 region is CASSQDRYENTEAFF. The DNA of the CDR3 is TGCGCCAGCAGCCAAGATCGGTACGAGAACACTGAAGCTTTCTTT.

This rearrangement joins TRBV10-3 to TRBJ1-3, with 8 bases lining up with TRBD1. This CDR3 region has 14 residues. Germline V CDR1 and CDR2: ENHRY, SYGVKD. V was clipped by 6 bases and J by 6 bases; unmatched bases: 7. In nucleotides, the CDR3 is TGTGCCATCAGACACGAGCAGGGGGCAAACACCATATATTTT. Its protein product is CAIRHEQGANTIYF.

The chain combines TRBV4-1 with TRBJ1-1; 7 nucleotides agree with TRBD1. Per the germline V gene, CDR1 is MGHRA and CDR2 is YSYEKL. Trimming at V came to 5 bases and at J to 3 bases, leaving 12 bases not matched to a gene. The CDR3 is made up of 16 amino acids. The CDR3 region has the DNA TGCGCCAGCAGCAACCTCAGGGGGGTAATGGACACTGAAGCTTTCTTT. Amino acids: CASSNLRGVMDTEAFF.

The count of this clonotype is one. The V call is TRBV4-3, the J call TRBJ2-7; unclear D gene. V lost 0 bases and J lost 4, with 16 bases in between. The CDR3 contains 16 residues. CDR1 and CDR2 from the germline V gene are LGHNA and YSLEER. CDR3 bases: TGCGCCAGCAGCCAAGATTACCCCGGGTTCGGGTACGAGCAGTACTTC. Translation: CASSQDYPGFGYEQYF.

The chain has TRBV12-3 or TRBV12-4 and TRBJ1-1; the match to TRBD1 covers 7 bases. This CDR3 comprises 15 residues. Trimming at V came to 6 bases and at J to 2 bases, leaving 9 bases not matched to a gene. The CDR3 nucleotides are TGTGCCAGCAGGGGGGATTGGACAGGAAACACTGAAGCTTTCTTT. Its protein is CASRGDWTGNTEAFF.

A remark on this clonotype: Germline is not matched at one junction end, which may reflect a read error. Here the CDR3 reads CASSERVVGGYTEALF. The DNA of the CDR3 is TGCGCCAGCAGTGAGAGAGTGGTGGGAGGATACACTGAAGCTCTCTTT. The chain combines TRBV10-2 with TRBJ1-1; D ambiguous. The germline gives CDR1 WSHSY, CDR2 SAAADI. The CDR3 runs 16 residues.

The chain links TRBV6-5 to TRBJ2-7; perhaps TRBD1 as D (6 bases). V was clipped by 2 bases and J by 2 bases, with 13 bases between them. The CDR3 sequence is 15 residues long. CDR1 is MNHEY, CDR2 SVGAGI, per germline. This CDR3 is CASSYGVTGTYEQYF. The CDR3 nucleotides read TGTGCCAGCAGTTACGGAGTGACAGGAACCTACGAGCAGTACTTC.

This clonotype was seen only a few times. The CDR3 DNA reads as TGTGCCAGCAGTGATAGCTCCCTGACTCCCGACGAGCAGTACTTC. It codes for CASSDSSLTPDEQYF. The chain joins TRBV2 to TRBJ2-7; D call uncertain. Trimming took off 3 bases at V and 5 bases at J, with 17 bases between the two ends. The CDR3 is 15 amino acids. CDR1 and CDR2 from the germline V gene are SNHLY and FYNNEI.